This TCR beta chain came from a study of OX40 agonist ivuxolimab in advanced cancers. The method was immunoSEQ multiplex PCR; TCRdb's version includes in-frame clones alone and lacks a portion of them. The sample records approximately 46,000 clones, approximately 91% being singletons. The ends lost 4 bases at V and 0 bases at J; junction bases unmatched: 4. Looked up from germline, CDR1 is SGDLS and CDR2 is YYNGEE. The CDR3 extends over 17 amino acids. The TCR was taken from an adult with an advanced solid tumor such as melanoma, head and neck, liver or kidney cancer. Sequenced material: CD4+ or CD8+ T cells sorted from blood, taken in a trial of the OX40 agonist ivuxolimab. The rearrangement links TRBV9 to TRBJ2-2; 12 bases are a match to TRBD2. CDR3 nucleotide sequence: TGTGCCAGCAGCCCGAGACTAGCGGGGGCGAACACCGGGGAGCTGTTTTTT. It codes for CASSPRLAGANTGELFF.